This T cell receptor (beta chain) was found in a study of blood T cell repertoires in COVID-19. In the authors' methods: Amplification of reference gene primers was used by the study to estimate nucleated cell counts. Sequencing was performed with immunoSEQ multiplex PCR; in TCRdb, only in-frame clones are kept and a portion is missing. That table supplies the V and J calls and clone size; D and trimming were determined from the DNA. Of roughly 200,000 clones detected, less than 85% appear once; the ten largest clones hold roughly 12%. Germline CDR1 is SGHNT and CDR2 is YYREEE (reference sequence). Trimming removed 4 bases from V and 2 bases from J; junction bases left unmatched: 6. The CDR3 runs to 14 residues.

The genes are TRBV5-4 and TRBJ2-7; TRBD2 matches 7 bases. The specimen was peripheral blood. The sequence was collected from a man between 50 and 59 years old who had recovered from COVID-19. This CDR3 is CASSERAGAYEQYF. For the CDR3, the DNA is TGTGCCAGCAGCGAACGGGCGGGAGCCTACGAGCAGTACTTC.